This is a list of T cell receptor beta chains from one sample in a study of blood T cell repertoires in COVID-19. The repertoire was sequenced with immunoSEQ multiplex PCR; TCRdb's copy has only in-frame clones and lacks some. The table has about 240,000 clones, 87% seen once. The sample was peripheral blood. The source is a man aged 55 to 70 who had recovered from COVID-19. The CDR3 runs from the conserved cysteine through the conserved F or W. Each record gives: J gene, D gene, V gene, clone size, CDR3 DNA, CDR3 protein. A D gene is named only where the DNA matches it firmly. For some rows the clone size is stated as once, few or many, or as a class when expanded; others skip it.

>TRBJ2-3|TRBD2|TRBV5-8|NA
TGTGCCAGCAGCCATGGGACTAGCGGGGGTGATACGCAGTATTTT
CASSHGTSGGDTQYF
>TRBJ2-5|TRBD1|TRBV30|NA
TGTGCCTGGAGGGGACAGGGGCTGAAGACCCAGTACTTC
CAWRGQGLKTQYF
>TRBJ1-4|NA|TRBV27|NA
TGTGCCAGCCGGGGCAGGGGCTTTGCGGATGAAAAACTGTTTTTT
CASRGRGFADEKLFF
>TRBJ1-2|TRBD1|TRBV27|NA
TGTGCCAGCAGTTATTCCCGGACAGGGGGGCATGGCTACACCTTC
CASSYSRTGGHGYTF
>TRBJ2-5|NA|TRBV2|NA
TGTGCCAGCAGTGAGGAGGCCCAGACCCAGTACTTC
CASSEEAQTQYF
>TRBJ2-1|TRBD2|TRBV12-5|NA
TGTGCTAGTGGTTTGTCGCGGGGGAGCTCCTACAATGAGCAGTTCTTC
CASGLSRGSSYNEQFF
>TRBJ1-4|TRBD1|TRBV6-1|NA
TGTGCCAGCAGTGAATGGAGGACAGGTGGTAATGAAAAACTGTTTTTT
CASSEWRTGGNEKLFF
>TRBJ2-3|TRBD2|TRBV11-3|NA
TGTGCCAGCAGCTTGGCTAGCGGATATAGCACAGATACGCAGTATTTT
CASSLASGYSTDTQYF
>TRBJ2-3|TRBD2|TRBV7-8|NA
TGTGCCAGCAGCTTAGTCACGGGGGGGCCCGTAGATACGCAGTATTTT
CASSLVTGGPVDTQYF
>TRBJ2-2|TRBD2|TRBV20-1|NA
TGCAGTGCCAGTAGCGGGGATGGGACCGGGGAGCTGTTTTTT
CSASSGDGTGELFF
>TRBJ2-7|NA|TRBV5-1|NA
TGCGCCAGCAGCTTGCGGCGGGGGCATTACGAGCAGTACTTC
CASSLRRGHYEQYF
>TRBJ1-2|TRBD1|TRBV5-6|NA
TGTGCCAGCAGCTTGGTCTGGACAGGGGGCTATGGCTACACCTTC
CASSLVWTGGYGYTF
>TRBJ1-2|TRBD1|TRBV6-5|NA
TGTGCCAGCAGGACAGGGTGGAACTATGGCTACACCTTC
CASRTGWNYGYTF
>TRBJ1-2|NA|TRBV9|NA
TGTGCCAGCAGCTCAAATAGCCGACAGTTTCGTGGCTACACCTTC
CASSSNSRQFRGYTF
>TRBJ2-3|TRBD2|TRBV4-1|NA
TGCGCCAGCAGCCGAGGGGGAGCGGGGGGCCCTAGCACAGATACGCAGTATTTT
CASSRGGAGGPSTDTQYF
>TRBJ1-5|TRBD1|TRBV18|NA
TGTGCCAGCTCACCTCTCGGACAGGGGGCTTTATTTCAGCCCCAGCATTTT
CASSPLGQGALFQPQHF
>TRBJ2-1|NA|TRBV30|NA
TGTGCCTGGAGTAGAGGGAACAATGAGCAGTTCTTC
CAWSRGNNEQFF
>TRBJ1-1|NA|TRBV6-4|NA
TGTGCCAGCAGTGAAGGACAGACGAACACTGAAGCTTTCTTT
CASSEGQTNTEAFF
>TRBJ2-3|NA|TRBV5-1|NA
TGCGCCAGCAGCTTGGGGGGGCTGGCAGATACGCAGTATTTT
CASSLGGLADTQYF
>TRBJ2-5|TRBD1|TRBV30|NA
TGTGCCTGGAGCCCGGGACAGGGGGTTTGGGAGACCCAGTACTTC
CAWSPGQGVWETQYF
>TRBJ2-7|NA|TRBV4-1|few
TGCGCCAGCAGCCAAAGAACGGACAGTTCGAGCGAGCAGTACTTC
CASSQRTDSSSEQYF
>TRBJ2-3|TRBD2|TRBV5-1|NA
TGCGCCAGCAGCGGGGCTAGCGGGGGGTTGGCAGATACGCAGTATTTT
CASSGASGGLADTQYF
>TRBJ1-6|NA|TRBV7-9|NA
TGTGCCAGCAGCCCCATAGGGGTGGGGAAGATTGGAAATTCACCCCTCCACTTT
CASSPIGVGKIGNSPLHF
>TRBJ1-2|NA|TRBV12-3/TRBV12-4|NA
TGTGCCAGCAGTTTGCAGGGAGGTTATGGCTACACCTTC
CASSLQGGYGYTF
>TRBJ1-1|NA|TRBV15|NA
TGTGCCACCAGCAGCACGCGTGGAGGGGGGGGCCTTAGGGCTTTCTTT
CATSSTRGGGGLRAFF
>TRBJ2-5|NA|TRBV18|NA
TGTGCCAGCTCACCACCTTCCAGGGCTCTGGAGACCCAGTACTTC
CASSPPSRALETQYF
>TRBJ1-2|TRBD1|TRBV5-1|few
TGCGCCAGCAGCACCGGACAGGGGTATGACTATGGCTACACCTTC
CASSTGQGYDYGYTF
>TRBJ2-2|TRBD1|TRBV5-4|NA
TGTGCCAGCAGCTTCCGGACAGGGCTAAACACCGGGGAGCTGTTTTTT
CASSFRTGLNTGELFF
>TRBJ1-6|NA|TRBV5-1|NA
TGCGCCAGCAGCTTGATTGGGAGCTCCTATAATTCACCCCTCCACTTT
CASSLIGSSYNSPLHF
>TRBJ2-1|TRBD2|TRBV12-5|NA
TGTGCTAGTGGTTTGGGGTTAGGGGCTAGCGGGGTCAATGAGCAGTTCTTC
CASGLGLGASGVNEQFF
>TRBJ1-2|TRBD1|TRBV2|NA
TGTGCCAGCCAGGACAGGGGCTATGGCTACACCTTC
CASQDRGYGYTF
>TRBJ1-2|TRBD1|TRBV30|NA
TGTGCCTGGAGTGGGACAGGGTCGAGTGGCTACACCTTC
CAWSGTGSSGYTF
>TRBJ2-3|NA|TRBV9|NA
TGTGCCAGCAGCCTTCGTTGGGGGGGGCCCATAGATACGCAGTATTTT
CASSLRWGGPIDTQYF
>TRBJ2-3|TRBD2|TRBV9|once
TGTGCCAGCCAGAAAAGACTAGCGGGGGGGACAGATACGCAGTATTTT
CASQKRLAGGTDTQYF
>TRBJ2-7|TRBD1|TRBV11-2|few
TGTGCCAGCAGCCCCAGGGGACAGGGAACCTACGAGCAGTACTTC
CASSPRGQGTYEQYF
>TRBJ2-3|TRBD2|TRBV9|NA
TGTGCCAGCAGCGTAGCTCCGGGGAGGGAAGCAGATACGCAGTATTTT
CASSVAPGREADTQYF
>TRBJ2-5|NA|TRBV7-7|once
TGTGCCAGCAGCTTAGTCCCTTCTTTGGGGAGGCGAGAGACCCAGTACTTC
CASSLVPSLGRRETQYF
>TRBJ1-2|TRBD1|TRBV6-4|NA
TGTGCCAGCCCCCGGCCGGGACAGGGTTTTGACTATGGCTACACCTTC
CASPRPGQGFDYGYTF
>TRBJ2-1|TRBD1|TRBV9|once
TGTGCCAGCAGCTTCCGGGACAGGGTTAATGAGCAGTTCTTC
CASSFRDRVNEQFF
>TRBJ1-5|NA|TRBV2|once
TGTGCCAGCAGCGCCCCGGGTAATGGCGGTAGGAGCAATCAGCCCCAGCATTTT
CASSAPGNGGRSNQPQHF
>TRBJ1-6|NA|TRBV5-6|NA
TGTGCCAGCGTAGGGGGTTATAATTCACCCCTCCACTTT
CASVGGYNSPLHF
>TRBJ1-2|NA|TRBV5-5|NA
TGTGCCAGCAGCCCAACTGACGGACTAAACTATGGCTACACCTTC
CASSPTDGLNYGYTF
>TRBJ2-1|NA|TRBV2|NA
TGTGCCAGCACTTACAGGACATCCTACAATGAGCAGTTCTTC
CASTYRTSYNEQFF
>TRBJ1-3|NA|TRBV7-9|NA
TGTGCCAGCAGCTTGGGCAGGGCTGGAAACACCATATATTTT
CASSLGRAGNTIYF
>TRBJ2-5|NA|TRBV11-3|NA
TGTGCCAGCAGCTTCACAGGGATGGAGACCCAGTACTTC
CASSFTGMETQYF
>TRBJ1-4|TRBD1|TRBV4-1|NA
TGCGCCAGCAGCCAGCAACGGGACAGGGGGCAGATATTGTTTTTT
CASSQQRDRGQILFF
>TRBJ2-7|TRBD2|TRBV6-5|NA
TGTGCCAGCAGTTACGCGCGGGGGGGTCACTACGAGCAGTACTTC
CASSYARGGHYEQYF
>TRBJ1-4|TRBD1|TRBV5-1|NA
TGCGCCAGCAGCTTCCGTGGATTCTCCGGGACAGGGGTTTGGGAAAAACTGTTTTTT
CASSFRGFSGTGVWEKLFF
>TRBJ1-5|NA|TRBV7-9|few
TGTGCCAGCAGTTTAATACAGACGATGAATAGCAATCAGCCCCAGCATTTT
CASSLIQTMNSNQPQHF
>TRBJ1-1|NA|TRBV19|NA
TGTGCCAGTAGTGAACAGGGTTCGAACACTGAAGCTTTCTTT
CASSEQGSNTEAFF
>TRBJ2-6|TRBD1|TRBV18|NA
TGTGCCAGCTCACCAGTGACAGGGTCTGGGGCCAACGTCCTGACTTTC
CASSPVTGSGANVLTF
>TRBJ1-2|NA|TRBV3-1/TRBV3-2|NA
TGTGCCAGCAGCTACAGGGCGAATATCTATGGCTACACCTTC
CASSYRANIYGYTF